This T cell receptor beta chain is drawn from a study of OX40 agonist ivuxolimab in advanced cancers. The CDR3 is made up of 14 amino acids. V was pared by 5 bases and J by 13 bases, with 13 bases of the junction left unmatched. Germline CDR1 is SGHTA and CDR2 is FQGNSA. A remark on this clone: Its specificity is not known.

Overall study findings and caveats: Low normalized clonal expansion also occurred in some nonresponding patients. Expanded clones were, on average, more numerous in CD8+ T cells than in CD4+.

Sequencing was performed with immunoSEQ multiplex PCR; in TCRdb, only in-frame clones are kept and a portion is missing. The sample lists roughly 37,000 clones, about 80% occurring once. This rearrangement joins TRBV7-2 to TRBJ2-1, with TRBD1 matching 8 bases. This clonotype was sampled from an adult with an advanced solid tumor such as melanoma, head and neck, liver or kidney cancer. Specimen: CD4+ or CD8+ T cells sorted from blood, collected in a trial of the OX40 agonist ivuxolimab. Written as DNA, the CDR3 is TGTGCCAGCAGCGCCAAGATGTACCAGGGGGCCCAGTTCTTC. Its translation is CASSAKMYQGAQFF.